Below are 4 T cell receptor beta chains sequenced from a single sample in a study of shared T cell receptors in the human thymus. TCRdb's table, derived via immunoSEQ multiplex PCR, lists solely in-frame clones and lacks some. The profile shows hundreds of thousands of clones, more than 70% of them singletons. These data were also reused for a study on human thymus T cells.

The sample taken for sequencing was thymocytes. The receptors were gathered from a boy under two years old with a congenital heart defect.

The count of this clone is one. The rearrangement joins TRBV15 to TRBJ1-4; D unclear. Looked up from germline, CDR1 is LNHNV and CDR2 is YYDKDF (reference sequence). This CDR3 region has 14 residues. The V and J ends lost 7 bases and 7 bases respectively, with 16 bases between them. Here the CDR3 DNA reads TGTGCCACCACCTTCGGATTACGAGGTGAAAAACTGTTTTTT. It is translated as CATTFGLRGEKLFF.

The V call is TRBV15, the J call TRBJ2-7; TRBD1 agrees at 7 bases. V was clipped by 1 base and J by 7 bases; unmatched bases: 13. CDR1 is LNHNV and CDR2 is YYDKDF in the germline V gene (reference sequence). The CDR3 consists of 16 residues. The CDR3 DNA is TGTGCCACCAGCAGAGGCCACTTGGGGGACAGAGAGGAGCAGTACTTC. Its translation is CATSRGHLGDREEQYF.

The gene calls are TRBV5-5 and TRBJ1-4; D perhaps matches TRBD1 (6 bases). Germline values: CDR1 SGHKS, CDR2 YYEKEE (reference sequence). This CDR3 comprises 18 residues. Trimming stripped 4 bases from V and 0 bases from J, with 19 bases between. The CDR3 DNA reads as TGTGCCAGCAGCGTGATTGGCGGGGGCCATGCAACTAATGAAAAACTGTTTTTT. This encodes CASSVIGGGHATNEKLFF.

The chain uses TRBV28 and TRBJ1-4; 9 bases agree with TRBD1. CDR3 size: 15 residues. Germline CDR1 reads MDHEN; CDR2 reads SYDVKM. The J segment lost 8 bases and the V segment lost 3 bases, leaving 7 bases of the junction unmatched. The CDR3 reads CASSFPGQGGEKLFF. The DNA of the CDR3 is TGTGCCAGCAGTTTTCCGGGACAGGGAGGCGAAAAACTGTTTTTT.